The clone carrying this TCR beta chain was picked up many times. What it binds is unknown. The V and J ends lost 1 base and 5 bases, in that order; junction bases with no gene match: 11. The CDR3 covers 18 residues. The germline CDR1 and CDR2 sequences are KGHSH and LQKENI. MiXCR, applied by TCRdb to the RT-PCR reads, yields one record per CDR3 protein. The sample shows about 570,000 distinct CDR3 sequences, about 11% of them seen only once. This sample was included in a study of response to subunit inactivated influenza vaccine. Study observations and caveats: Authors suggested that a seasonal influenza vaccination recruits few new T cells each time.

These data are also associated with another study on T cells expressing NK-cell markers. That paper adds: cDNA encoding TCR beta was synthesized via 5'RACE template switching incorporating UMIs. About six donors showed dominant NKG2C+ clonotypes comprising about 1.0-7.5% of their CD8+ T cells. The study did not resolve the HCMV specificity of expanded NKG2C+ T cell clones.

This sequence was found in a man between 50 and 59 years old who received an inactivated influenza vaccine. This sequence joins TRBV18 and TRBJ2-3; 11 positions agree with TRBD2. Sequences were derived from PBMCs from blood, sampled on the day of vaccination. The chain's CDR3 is CASSPRTSGGPTKDTQYF. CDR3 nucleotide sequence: TGTGCCAGCTCACCACGTACTAGCGGGGGTCCTACAAAAGATACGCAGTATTTT.